Below, one T cell receptor (beta chain) is given with its context. Antigen: not known. The data originate from a study of shared clonotypes between healthy human individuals. Study background: CD8 memory received one plate per donor, CD8 naive two, CD4 memory three and CD4 naive three.

The CDR3 totals 14 residues. Each subset's genomic DNA was split evenly across several immunoSEQ plates. Profiled with immunoSEQ multiplex PCR; TCRdb holds only in-frame clones, not every one. The repertoire consists of some 2,000,000 clones, with 85% to 95% occurring once and the leading ten covering around 0.13%. Whole-study findings and limits: Clonotype sharing across a few donors was observed for roughly 5% of naive CD4 clonotypes.

The sequencing input was naive CD4+ T cells sorted from blood. Subset in this sample: CD45RA+ positively selected. The source is a man younger than 30 in good health. The rearrangement uses TRBV21-1 and TRBJ1-6; the table's D call, TRBD1, has no DNA check behind it. TRBV21-1 is labeled a pseudogene. CDR3 DNA: TGTGCCAGCAGCACGGCAGGGGATAATTCACCCCTCCACTTT. Translated, it gives CASSTAGDNSPLHF.